This entry features one T cell receptor beta chain sequence. Its antigen is currently not known. One base away there is no much larger clone; base qualities are not given. Other nucleotide sequences in the sample specify the same CDR3. The CDR3 regions of human TCRbeta chains were analyzed by immunosequencing. Concerning the study's data processing: TCRs in the repertoires were compared against a reference library of SARS-CoV-2-specific TCRs that had been generated with the MIRA antigen-specificity platform. Breadth was defined as the fraction of unique TCRs that were SARS-CoV-2-associated. Depth was defined as the fraction of total T cells that were SARS-CoV-2-associated. Using the MIRA data, each spike-specific TCR was assigned both to the spike region to which the TCR was reactive and to a CD4 or CD8 class. Log10-transformed breadth and depth values were compared by one-way ANOVA with Sidak's multiple comparisons tests. TCRdb mirrors the immuneACCESS table, restricted to in-frame sequences. Some clones are absent from its copies; in checked studies, under half trace to an unresolved V gene, and the reason for the others is unknown. V and J calls and clone size come straight from that table; D and trimming were deduced from the DNA. For this sample the table gives roughly 130,000 clones, of which about nine tenths were detected only once. The ten most abundant clones make up roughly 7.4% of the sample.

From a lookup of the germline V gene (reference sequence), CDR1 and CDR2 are LGHDT and YNNKEL. The CDR3, cysteine through phenylalanine, is 11 amino acids long. Just CDR3 DNA is preserved here, 33 bases in frame from base 1. V is cut by 4 bases and J by 1 base, and the space between the germline ends is 1 base. The source of the sample is a study of T cell responses to AZD1222 COVID-19 vaccine (dated by TCRdb to the early 2020s). About the full investigation: Because spike-specific TCR depth and breadth did not differ between the two schedules, AZD1222 recipients who got a second dose at roughly 4 weeks were pooled with those who got a second dose at roughly 12 weeks. A total of more than 230 trial participants underwent TCR sequencing, of whom nearly 210 had received two doses of AZD1222 and around 25 had received two doses of the MenACWY control vaccine. Enrollment into the trials was organized by age into subgroups of 18-55, 56-69 and 70-plus years, and those subgroups contained approximately 150, 30 and 60 TCR-sequenced participants, respectively. The investigation overall reported the following: Epitopes outside the regions mutated in the B.1.351 and B.1.1.7 variants were reportedly recognized by nearly half of the unique spike-specific TCRs. Most participants were white British and females outnumbered males, and the authors suggested that clonal diversity may have been underestimated. Conclusions about previously exposed vaccinees are limited because only 5 or 6 AZD1222 recipients were SARS-CoV-2 seropositive at baseline. The 56-69-year group was small, and its depth increase did not reach significance, likely because of low power. CD4 TCRs associated with the vaccine covered the entire spike protein, and the dominant responses were in regions 160-218 and 743-854. Because no samples from the day 14 peak response were available, repertoires could be characterized only after the peak T cell response. Spike-specific TCR breadth and depth rose significantly after two AZD1222 doses compared with day 0 and with MenACWY recipients.

Taken with the paper, the label for time point translates to: baseline before first vaccination. The vaccinee samples were drawn from two UK trials, COV001 and COV002, one of which was a single-blind randomized controlled phase 2/3 trial testing AZD1222 (ChAdOx1 nCoV-19) in healthy adults. For TCRbeta chain sequencing, PBMC samples from trial participants were taken at day 0 and at day 28 after the second dose. The chain couples TRBV3-1 (or the pseudogene TRBV3-2) to TRBJ2-5, with the D gene too uncertain to name. The receptor's source is an adult in good health. The source material was peripheral blood, sampled on day 0 of AZD1222 vaccination. The CDR3 protein sequence reads: CASSLQETQYF. The sequence in DNA is TGTGCCAGCAGCCTCCAAGAGACCCAGTACTTC.